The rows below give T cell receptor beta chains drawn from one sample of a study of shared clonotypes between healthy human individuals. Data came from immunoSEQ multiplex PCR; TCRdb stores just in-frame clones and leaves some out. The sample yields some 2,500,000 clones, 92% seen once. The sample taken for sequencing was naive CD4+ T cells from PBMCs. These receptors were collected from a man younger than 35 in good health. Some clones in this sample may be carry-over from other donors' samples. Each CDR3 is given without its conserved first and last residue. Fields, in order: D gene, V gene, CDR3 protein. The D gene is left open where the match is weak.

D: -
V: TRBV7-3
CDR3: ASSLRMNTEAF

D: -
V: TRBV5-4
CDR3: ASSTDKNTGELF

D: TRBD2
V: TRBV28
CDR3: ASSSPETSGNGEQF

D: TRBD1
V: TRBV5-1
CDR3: ASGSRTGGNEQY

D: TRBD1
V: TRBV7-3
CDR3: ASSPQGASGANVLT

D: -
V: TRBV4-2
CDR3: ASSPDQGGDSYNEQF

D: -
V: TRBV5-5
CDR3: ASSSARTTLTDTQY

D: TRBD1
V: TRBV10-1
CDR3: ASSEAYGQDPVGSPGELF

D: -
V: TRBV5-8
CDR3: ASSSQLSSYEQY

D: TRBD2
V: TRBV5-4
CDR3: ASSSGGTRGYEQY

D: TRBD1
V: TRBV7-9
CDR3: SNGGQGYNEQF

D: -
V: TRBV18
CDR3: ASSRGSDYEQY

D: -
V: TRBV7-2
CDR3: ASPPGTHTGELF

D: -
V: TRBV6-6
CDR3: ASSYGEVTYNEQF

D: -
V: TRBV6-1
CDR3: ASSRAPNTGELF

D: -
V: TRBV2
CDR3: ASRSDGYEQY

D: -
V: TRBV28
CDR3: ASSRVNYGYT

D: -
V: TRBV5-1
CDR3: ASSLSGRADTQY

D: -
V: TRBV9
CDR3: ASSADSFNQPQH

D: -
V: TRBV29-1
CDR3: SVDQLYNEQF

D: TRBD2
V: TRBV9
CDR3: ASSVVSSGSFQSYEQY

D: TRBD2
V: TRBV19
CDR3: ASSIAAGGPFTGELF

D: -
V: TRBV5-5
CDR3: ASTKGREQQY

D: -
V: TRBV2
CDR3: ASSVFENTEAF

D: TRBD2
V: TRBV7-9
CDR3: ASSLEGGTQETQY

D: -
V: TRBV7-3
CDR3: ASSLWQGPNTGELF

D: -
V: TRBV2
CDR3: ASSDSAGGTEKLF

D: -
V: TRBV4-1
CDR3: ASSRLPMEPQH